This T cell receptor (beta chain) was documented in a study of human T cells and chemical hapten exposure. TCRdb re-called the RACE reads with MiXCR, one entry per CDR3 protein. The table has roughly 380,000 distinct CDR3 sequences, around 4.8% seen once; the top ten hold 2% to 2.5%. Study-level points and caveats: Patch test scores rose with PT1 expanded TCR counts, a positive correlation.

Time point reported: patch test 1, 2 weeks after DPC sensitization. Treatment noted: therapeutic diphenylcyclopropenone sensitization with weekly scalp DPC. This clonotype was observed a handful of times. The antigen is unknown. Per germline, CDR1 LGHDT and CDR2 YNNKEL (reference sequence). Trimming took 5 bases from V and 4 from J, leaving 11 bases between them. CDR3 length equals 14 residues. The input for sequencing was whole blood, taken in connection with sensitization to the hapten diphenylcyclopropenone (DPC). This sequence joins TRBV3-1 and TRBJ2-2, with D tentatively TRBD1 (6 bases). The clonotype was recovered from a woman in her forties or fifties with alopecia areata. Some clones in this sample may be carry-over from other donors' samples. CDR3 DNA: TGTGCCAGCAGCTTCACAGGGTCCACCGGGGAGCTGTTTTTT. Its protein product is CASSFTGSTGELFF.